The source of this T cell receptor (beta chain) is a study of T cell responses to AZD1222 COVID-19 vaccine (dated by TCRdb to the early 2020s). Broadly, across the study: TCR sequencing covered 233 trial participants: 207 given two doses of AZD1222 and some 25 given two doses of MenACWY control vaccine. Trial participants were enrolled by age into subgroups of 18-55, 56-69 and 70-plus years, and 148, 28 and 57 TCR-sequenced participants, respectively, were included in these subgroups. Study-level results and caveats: The 56-69-year group was small, and its depth increase did not reach significance, likely because of low power. After two AZD1222 doses, spike-specific TCR breadth and depth were significantly higher than at day 0 and than in MenACWY recipients. Reportedly, close to half of the unique spike-specific TCRs recognized epitopes lying outside the regions that are mutated in the B.1.351 and B.1.1.7 variants. CD4 TCRs associated with the vaccine covered the entire spike protein, and the dominant responses were in regions 160-218 and 743-854. Only five to seven AZD1222 recipients were SARS-CoV-2 seropositive at baseline, limiting conclusions about previously exposed vaccinees. No day 14 peak-response samples were available, so repertoires were characterized only after the peak T cell response. Participants were mostly white British and included more females than males, and it was suggested by the authors that clonal diversity may have been underestimated.

The CDR3 contains 14 residues, cysteine and phenylalanine counted. This entry keeps only the CDR3 DNA: 42 bases, framed from base 1. The junction shows trimming of 4 bases on V and 3 bases on J, plus 13 bases between the germline ends. Via the germline V gene (reference sequence), CDR1 is SGHKS and CDR2 YYEKEE. Sample time point, as interpreted from the label and publication: about 28 days (+/-7) after the second vaccine dose. The treatment or condition label, read with the paper, signifies: meningococcal conjugate vaccine given as trial control. The vaccinee samples were drawn from two UK trials, COV001 and COV002, one of which was a single-blind randomized controlled phase 2/3 trial testing AZD1222 (ChAdOx1 nCoV-19) in healthy adults. For TCRbeta chain sequencing, PBMC samples from trial participants were taken at day 0 and at day 28 after the second dose. In the case of this clone: The clone's antigen remains unknown. Nothing much larger sits one base from this clone, and base qualities are not available.

The CDR3 regions of human TCRbeta chains were subjected to immunosequencing. The authors processed their data as follows. TCRs in the repertoires were matched against a reference library of SARS-CoV-2-specific TCRs that had been generated with the MIRA antigen-specificity platform. Breadth was defined as the fraction of unique TCRs that were SARS-CoV-2-associated. Depth was defined as the fraction of total T cells that were SARS-CoV-2-associated. Using the MIRA data, each spike-specific TCR was assigned both to the spike region to which the TCR was reactive and to a CD4 or CD8 class. Log10-transformed breadth and depth values were compared by one-way ANOVA with Sidak's multiple comparisons tests. TCRdb's version of the immuneACCESS table is confined to in-frame rearrangements and falls short of the full clone set. An unresolved V gene accounts for under half of the shortfall where checked; the remainder is of unknown origin. The DNA was the basis for D and trimming; V, J and clone size are from that table. In all, the sample holds about 140,000 clones, and roughly 85% of those were seen once. Of the sample, 7.9% falls within the top ten clones.

This chain is built from TRBV5-5 and TRBJ1-1; no confident D gene assignment can be made. The receptor's source is an adult who received the MenACWY meningococcal vaccine as a control. This specimen was peripheral blood, taken 28 days after the second dose of the MenACWY control vaccine. The CDR3 amino acid sequence is: CASSHALVDTEAFF. The sequence in DNA is TGTGCCAGCAGCCACGCCTTGGTGGACACTGAAGCTTTCTTT. With the portions outside the CDR3 filled from the reference TRBV5-5 and TRBJ1-1 genes, the complete variable region becomes DAGVTQSPTHLIKTRGQQVTLRCSPISGHKSVSWYQQVLGQGPQFIFQYYEKEERGRGNFPDRFSARQFPNYSSELNVNALLLGDSALYLCASSHALVDTEAFFGQGTRLTVV.